This entry features one T cell receptor (beta chain) sequence. This clonotype was seen once. The antigen it recognizes is unknown. Base-call qualities are not available, and no considerably larger clone is one nucleotide away. The source of the sample is a study of post-analysis software for immune sequencing data (dated by TCRdb to 2014 to 2015). With regard to the full study: The recorded disease courses included relapsing-remitting, secondary progressive and progressive-relapsing multiple sclerosis, and some patients had no subtype annotation. Patient repertoires were compared against about a dozen previously published healthy control repertoires from donors aged 6 to 25 years. A subset of samples was prepared in parallel using single-end sample barcoding, then pooled and co-amplified after Illumina adapter ligation.

TCR beta repertoires were profiled from peripheral blood of more than ten young patients with multiple sclerosis to demonstrate the VDJtools post-analysis software. The multiple sclerosis patients were children and adolescents ranging in age from roughly 6 to 16 years. The library was built by means of PCR. This sample was sequenced with an Illumina HiSeq 2500. Unique molecular identifiers were incorporated into TCR beta cDNA libraries to reduce PCR and sequencing biases. Around 500,000 cDNA molecules were obtained for every 1 to 10 million input T cells, so each molecule roughly corresponded to one T cell. The patient libraries were prepared and sequenced with the same protocol used for the earlier healthy control dataset. Samples belonging to the same batch were prepared together, multiplexed and sequenced on a shared HiSeq lane. Per the authors' processing: Raw barcoded reads were processed with MIGEC, and single-read molecular identifier groups were discarded before consensus assembly and CDR3 extraction. VDJtools was used for post-analysis of the clonotype tables, with diversity normalized by down-sampling every dataset to the smallest sample size. To correct batch-related cross-sample contamination, repertoire overlap clustering matched CDR3 amino acid sequences but not nucleotide sequences. TCRdb ran its own pipeline on the public reads, namely fastp trimming at Q25 and MiXCR clone calling, and kept in-frame beta chains. One record per CDR3 amino acid sequence lists the most common genes and DNA. The V and J calls shown here were made by TCRdb, not taken from the authors' results. Present in this sample are about 820,000 distinct CDR3 sequences, around 53% of which were seen just once. The ten largest clones represent 4.6% of the sample.

The trim is 7 bases for V and 0 bases for J, with a gap of 11 bases between the germline ends. The CDR3 covers 14 residues, taking in both the cysteine and the phenylalanine. Only the CDR3 DNA stays, 42 bases, in frame from base 1. CDR1 is given as MDHEN and CDR2 as SYDVKM, both from the germline V gene. Points the paper makes about the study in general: Normalized Chao1 diversity was significantly lower in multiple sclerosis patients than controls, suggesting substantial peripheral T-cell clonal expansion. Strong co-clustering of samples prepared in the same batch was shown by direct clustering with F measure, prompting a batch-effect correction. Patients showed significantly higher frequencies than controls for a handful of TRBV segments, among them TRBV5-6, TRBV5-1 and TRBV20-1. The multiple sclerosis patient group was slightly younger than the control group.

The TCR comes from a girl aged 5 to 17 with multiple sclerosis. The sequencing sample was made of blood. The rearrangement joined TRBV28 to TRBJ2-3; a weak D assignment points to TRBD1 (6 bases agree). The CDR3 region reads CASTRTVSTDTQYF. The DNA sequence is TGTGCCAGCACCCGGACAGTTAGCACAGATACGCAGTATTTT. Where the CDR3 stops, the reference TRBV28 and TRBJ2-3 genes take over; the full variable domain is DVKVTQSSRYLVKRTGEKVFLECVQDMDHENMFWYRQDPGLGLRLIYFSYDVKMKEKGDIPEGYSVSREKKERFSLILESASTNQTSMYLCASTRTVSTDTQYFGPGTRLTVL.